Given below is one T cell receptor beta chain in context. This clonotype was found a few times. Its antigen is currently not known. Within one base of it there is no much larger clone, and no base qualities were kept. These data originate in a study of identical twins (dated by TCRdb to about 2016). The study in broad terms: The study deep-sequenced TCR alpha and beta repertoires from monozygotic twins, unrelated adults of various ages and cord blood to test whether fetal clonotypes persist. To rule out contamination, replicate twin experiments were performed at different times with different library preparation protocols. General conclusions and limits of the study: Abundant cord blood beta clonotypes had fewer insertions, young adult naive repertoires showed a similar but weaker trend, and memory repertoires showed no such trend. Compared with coincidental sharing between unrelated individuals, an excess of low generation-probability sequences was observed among out-of-frame TCR alpha sequences shared between twins. A weaker excess of twin sharing was found in beta out-of-frame sequences because the signal-to-noise ratio was lowered by fewer shared sequences. Recombination models systematically underestimated out-of-frame TCR alpha sharing in monozygotic twins but agreed with sharing between unrelated individuals. Because the same donors could not be followed over many years, conclusions were based on cross-sectional statistical analysis. Zero-insertion analyses could be partly confounded by invariant T cells such as MAIT and iNKT, although diverse VJ usage argued against such confounding for most clonotypes.

Library preparation employed 5' RACE. Sequenced on an Illumina HiSeq 2000. A universal primer binding site was introduced by template switching, and a unique molecular identifier was present in the final cDNA, enabling accurate counting of TCR cDNA molecules. Specific primers in the conserved constant-segment region were used to synthesize first-strand cDNA for TCR alpha and beta chains. To control for contamination, every cDNA library was double barcoded, receiving both a SMART-Mk sample barcode and Illumina barcodes. TruSeq adapter sequences, together with Illumina sample barcodes, were added in two successive PCR steps. The Illumina HiSeq platform was used with custom primers to sequence TCR alpha and beta cDNA libraries. Processing in the source paper ran as follows. Raw reads were processed with MiGEC to extract unique molecular identifiers, and MiXCR was used to determine CDR3 positions. Recombination models were inferred per individual with the repgenHMM and IGoR tools using an EM algorithm. Shared clonotypes were analyzed with the tcR package in R, and sharing was normalized by the product of cloneset sizes. Out-of-frame nonproductive sequences were analyzed to study raw recombination free of thymic and clonal selection effects. The raw public reads went through TCRdb reprocessing: fastp at Q25, MiXCR clone calling, in-frame beta chains kept. Records with the same CDR3 protein are collapsed into one entry carrying the most frequent genes and DNA. TCRdb, not the original authors, processed these V and J calls. A total of about 530,000 distinct CDR3 sequences appear in this sample, roughly 15% of them only once. The ten largest clones capture roughly 0.43% of the sample.

Every donor in the study was a healthy Caucasian. Three pairs of female monozygotic twins, all aged about 18 to 29 years, were included in the twin cohort. Positive isolation kits from Invitrogen were used to isolate the CD4+ and CD8+ T cell populations. V has 5 bases trimmed and J has 6 bases trimmed; junction bases matching no gene number 6. The germline V gene (reference sequence) sets CDR1 to DFQATT and CDR2 to SNEGSKA. The CDR3 starts with the cysteine, ends with the phenylalanine, and has 13 residues. Only CDR3 DNA remains: 39 bases, in frame from the first base. A further study also used this sample, focusing on yellow fever vaccine responses in identical twins. The second source states: The authors reported that the T cell response to vaccination in identical twins appeared partly convergent and partly personalized. In identical twins, the study followed T cell clones that responded to the vaccine with precision.

The receptor's source is a woman aged 18-29 years in good health. The sequence is built from TRBV20-1 and TRBJ2-2, with 7 central nucleotides matching TRBD1. The sequenced material came from CD4+ T cells sorted from blood. The DNA sequence is given as TGCAGTGCTCAAACAGGGGTGGCCGGGGAGCTGTTTTTT. It is translated as CSAQTGVAGELFF.